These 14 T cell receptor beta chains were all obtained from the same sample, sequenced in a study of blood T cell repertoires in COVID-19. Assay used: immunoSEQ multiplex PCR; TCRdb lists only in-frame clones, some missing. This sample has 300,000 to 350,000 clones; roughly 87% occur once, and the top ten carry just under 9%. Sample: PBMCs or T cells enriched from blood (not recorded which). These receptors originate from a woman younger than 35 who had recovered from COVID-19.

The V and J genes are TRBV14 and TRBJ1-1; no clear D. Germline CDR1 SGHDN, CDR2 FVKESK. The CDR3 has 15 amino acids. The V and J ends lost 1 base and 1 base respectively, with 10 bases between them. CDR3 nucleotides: TGTGCCAGCAGCCAAGTCGGGGTAAAGAACACTGAAGCTTTCTTT. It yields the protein CASSQVGVKNTEAFF.

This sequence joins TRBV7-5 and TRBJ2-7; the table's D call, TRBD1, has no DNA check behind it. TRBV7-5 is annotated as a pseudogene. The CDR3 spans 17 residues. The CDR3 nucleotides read TGTGTCAGAAGCCTTACCCTTGGACAGGGGCGGAATAACGAGCAGTACTTC. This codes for CVRSLTLGQGRNNEQYF.

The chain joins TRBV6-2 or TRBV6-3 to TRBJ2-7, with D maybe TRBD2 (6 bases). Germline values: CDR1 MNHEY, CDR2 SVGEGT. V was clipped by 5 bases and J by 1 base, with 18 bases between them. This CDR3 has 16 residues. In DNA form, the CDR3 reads TGTGCCAGCAGTACCCAAGTAGCGGAGATTTCCTACGAGCAGTACTTC. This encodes CASSTQVAEISYEQYF.

This CDR3 is CASSIRPRDNYGYTF. Written as DNA, the CDR3 is TGTGCCAGTAGTATTCGCCCACGGGACAATTATGGCTACACCTTC. The rearrangement uses TRBV19 and TRBJ1-2; maybe TRBD1 (6 bases). The V gene's germline CDR1 is LNHDA and CDR2 SQIVND (reference sequence). With 3 bases removed from V and 5 bases from J, the gap between germline ends came to 16 bases. The CDR3 is 15 residues long. Variable domain in full (rest from reference TRBV19 and TRBJ1-2): DGGITQSPKYLFRKEGQNVTLSCEQNLNHDAMYWYRQDPGQGLRLIYYSQIVNDFQKGDIAEGYSVSREKKESFPLTVTSAQKNPTAFYLCASSIRPRDNYGYTFGSGTRLTVV.

CDR3 coding DNA: TGTGCCAGCAGCCCGAGGGACAGGGGTTATGGCTACACCTTC. Residues: CASSPRDRGYGYTF. The J gene is TRBJ1-2, the V gene TRBV7-3; 10 nucleotides align to TRBD1. Germline lookup yields CDR1 SGHTA and CDR2 FQGTGA. J gave up 5 bases and V 5 bases, and 5 bases lay outside the gene matches. The CDR3 sequence is 14 residues long.

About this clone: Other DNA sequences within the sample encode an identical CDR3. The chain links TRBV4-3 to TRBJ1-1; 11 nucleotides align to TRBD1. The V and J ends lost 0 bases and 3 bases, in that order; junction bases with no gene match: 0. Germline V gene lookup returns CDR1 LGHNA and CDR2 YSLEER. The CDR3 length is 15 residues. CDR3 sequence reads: CASSQEGQGDTEAFF. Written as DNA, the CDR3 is TGCGCCAGCAGCCAAGAGGGACAGGGGGACACTGAAGCTTTCTTT.

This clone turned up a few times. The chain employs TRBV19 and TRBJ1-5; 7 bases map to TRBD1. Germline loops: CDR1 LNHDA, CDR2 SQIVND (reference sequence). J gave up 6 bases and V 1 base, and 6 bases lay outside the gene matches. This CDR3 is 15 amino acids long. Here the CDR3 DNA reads TGTGCCAGTAGTATAGGCGACAGGGTAGCTCAGCCCCAGCATTTT. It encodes CASSIGDRVAQPQHF.

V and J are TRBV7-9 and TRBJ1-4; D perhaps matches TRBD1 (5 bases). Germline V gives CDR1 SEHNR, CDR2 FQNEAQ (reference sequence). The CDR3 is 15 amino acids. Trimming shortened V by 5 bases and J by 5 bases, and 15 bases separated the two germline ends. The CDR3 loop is CASSLRQQQNEKLFF. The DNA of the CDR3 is TGTGCCAGCAGCCTGCGACAGCAACAAAATGAAAAACTGTTTTTT.

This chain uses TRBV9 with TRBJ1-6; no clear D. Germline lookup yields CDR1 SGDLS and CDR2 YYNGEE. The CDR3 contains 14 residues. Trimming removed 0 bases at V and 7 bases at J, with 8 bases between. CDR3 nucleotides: TGTGCCAGCAGCGTAGCAGGATCCAATTCACCCCTCCACTTT. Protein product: CASSVAGSNSPLHF. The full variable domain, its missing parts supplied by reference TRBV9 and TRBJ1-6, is DSGVTQTPKHLITATGQRVTLRCSPRSGDLSVYWYQQSLDQGLQFLIQYYNGEERAKGNILERFSAQQFPDLHSELNLSSLELGDSALYFCASSVAGSNSPLHFGNGTRLTVT.

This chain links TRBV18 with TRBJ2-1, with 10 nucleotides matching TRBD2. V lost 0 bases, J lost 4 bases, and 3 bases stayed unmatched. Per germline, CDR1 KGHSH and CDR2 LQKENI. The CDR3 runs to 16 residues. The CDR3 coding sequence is TGTGCCAGCTCACCACCTAGCGGGAGGAGGTACAATGAGCAGTTCTTC. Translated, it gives CASSPPSGRRYNEQFF.

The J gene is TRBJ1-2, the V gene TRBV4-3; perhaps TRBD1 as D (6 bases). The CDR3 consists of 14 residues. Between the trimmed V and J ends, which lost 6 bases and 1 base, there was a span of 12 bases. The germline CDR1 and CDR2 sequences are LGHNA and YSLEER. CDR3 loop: CASSLRTDNYGYTF. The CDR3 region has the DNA TGCGCCAGCAGTCTTAGGACAGATAACTATGGCTACACCTTC.

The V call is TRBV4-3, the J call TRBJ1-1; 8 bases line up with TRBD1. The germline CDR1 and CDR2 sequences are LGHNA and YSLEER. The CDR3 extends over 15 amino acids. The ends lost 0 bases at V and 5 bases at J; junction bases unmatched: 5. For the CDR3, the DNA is TGCGCCAGCAGCCAAGAAGGGACAGGACAGACTGAAGCTTTCTTT. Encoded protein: CASSQEGTGQTEAFF.

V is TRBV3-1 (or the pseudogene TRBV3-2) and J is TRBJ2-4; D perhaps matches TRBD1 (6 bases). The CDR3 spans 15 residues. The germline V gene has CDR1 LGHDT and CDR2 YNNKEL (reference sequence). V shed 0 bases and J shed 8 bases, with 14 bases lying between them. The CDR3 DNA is TGTGCCAGCAGCCAAGATGTGGGGGCCCGGGACATTCAGTACTTC. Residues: CASSQDVGARDIQYF.

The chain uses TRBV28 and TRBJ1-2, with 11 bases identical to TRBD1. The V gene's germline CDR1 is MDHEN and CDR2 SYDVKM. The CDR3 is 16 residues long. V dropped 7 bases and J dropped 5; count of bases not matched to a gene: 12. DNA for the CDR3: TGTGCCAGCATAACCGTCGGGACAGGGGGGCCTTATGGCTACACCTTC. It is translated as CASITVGTGGPYGYTF.